Listed below are T cell receptor beta chains from one sample, sequenced in a study of T cells after posttransplantation cyclophosphamide. Measured with immunoSEQ multiplex PCR; TCRdb has only the in-frame clones, and not every one. The table has around 17,000 clones, around 91% seen once. The sample was CD4+ T cells sorted from blood, taken after allogeneic stem cell transplant with posttransplant cyclophosphamide. The source is a male patient over 55 who received an allogeneic stem cell transplant from a related donor and was CMV-positive. Some T cells may have come from the graft donor. Each CDR3 is given with its conserved first and last residue. The order of the fields is D gene, V gene, clone size, J gene, CDR3 DNA, CDR3 protein. The D gene is left open where the match is weak. Clone size is shown for a subset of rows, as once, few, many or a class of expanded clone.

d_call: TRBD2
v_call: TRBV5-6
clone_size: -
j_call: TRBJ2-5
cdr3_nt: TGTGCCAGCAGCTACAGCGGGGGGGCCCAAGAGACCCAGTACTTC
cdr3_aa: CASSYSGGAQETQYF

d_call: TRBD2
v_call: TRBV4-3
clone_size: -
j_call: TRBJ2-1
cdr3_nt: TGCGCCAGCAGCCACCCCGGGACTAGCGTCAATGAGCAGTTCTTC
cdr3_aa: CASSHPGTSVNEQFF

d_call: -
v_call: TRBV7-2
clone_size: -
j_call: TRBJ2-2
cdr3_nt: TGTGCCAGCAGCCCAGTCTTTACGAACACCGGGGAGCTGTTTTTT
cdr3_aa: CASSPVFTNTGELFF

d_call: -
v_call: TRBV11-1
clone_size: -
j_call: TRBJ2-2
cdr3_nt: TGTGCCAGCAGCTTAGCCAGTTACACCGGGGAGCTGTTTTTT
cdr3_aa: CASSLASYTGELFF

d_call: TRBD1
v_call: TRBV5-1
clone_size: few
j_call: TRBJ2-7
cdr3_nt: TGCGCCAGCAGCTTGGGACAGGGATCCTACGAGCAGTACTTC
cdr3_aa: CASSLGQGSYEQYF

d_call: -
v_call: TRBV6-5
clone_size: -
j_call: TRBJ1-1
cdr3_nt: TGTGCCAGCCGAGGCAGTCGGTCCGTTGAAGCTTTCTTT
cdr3_aa: CASRGSRSVEAFF

d_call: -
v_call: TRBV27
clone_size: -
j_call: TRBJ2-3
cdr3_nt: TGTGCCACCCGCTTTGGGGGGACAGATACGCAGTATTTT
cdr3_aa: CATRFGGTDTQYF

d_call: -
v_call: TRBV6-1
clone_size: -
j_call: TRBJ2-3
cdr3_nt: TGTGCCAGCACAGTCCTCCTCCACACAGATACGCAGTATTTT
cdr3_aa: CASTVLLHTDTQYF

d_call: -
v_call: TRBV7-3
clone_size: -
j_call: TRBJ2-2
cdr3_nt: TGTGCCAGCAGCTACCACAGGGAGTCCGGGGAGCTGTTTTTT
cdr3_aa: CASSYHRESGELFF

d_call: TRBD1
v_call: TRBV18
clone_size: -
j_call: TRBJ1-5
cdr3_nt: TGTGCCAGCTCACCGGGACAGGGCAATCAGCCCCAGCATTTT
cdr3_aa: CASSPGQGNQPQHF

d_call: TRBD2
v_call: TRBV5-4
clone_size: -
j_call: TRBJ2-3
cdr3_nt: TGTGCCAGCAGCTTAGGGGGACTAGCGGCAGATACGCAGTATTTT
cdr3_aa: CASSLGGLAADTQYF

d_call: TRBD1
v_call: TRBV19
clone_size: -
j_call: TRBJ1-1
cdr3_nt: TGTGCCAGTAGTGCGCAGGGACAGACTGAAGCTTTCTTT
cdr3_aa: CASSAQGQTEAFF

d_call: -
v_call: TRBV25-1
clone_size: -
j_call: TRBJ1-6
cdr3_nt: TGTGCCAGCAGTGACAGCTCCTATAATTCACCCCTCCACTTT
cdr3_aa: CASSDSSYNSPLHF

d_call: TRBD1
v_call: TRBV5-1
clone_size: -
j_call: TRBJ1-3
cdr3_nt: TGCGCCAGCAGCCCGGGACAGGGACTCTCTGGAAACACCATATATTTT
cdr3_aa: CASSPGQGLSGNTIYF

d_call: -
v_call: TRBV7-2
clone_size: -
j_call: TRBJ1-5
cdr3_nt: TGTGCCAGCAGCTTACATTTCGGTCAGCCCCAGCATTTT
cdr3_aa: CASSLHFGQPQHF

d_call: TRBD2
v_call: TRBV11-3
clone_size: -
j_call: TRBJ2-2
cdr3_nt: TGTGCCAGCAGCTCCACGGGGGGGCCGACCGGGGAGCTGTTTTTT
cdr3_aa: CASSSTGGPTGELFF

d_call: -
v_call: TRBV5-1
clone_size: -
j_call: TRBJ2-7
cdr3_nt: TGCGCCAGCAGCTCGCCGGACACGTCTTCCTACGAGCAGTACTTC
cdr3_aa: CASSSPDTSSYEQYF

d_call: -
v_call: TRBV2
clone_size: few
j_call: TRBJ1-1
cdr3_nt: TGTGCCAGCAGTGTCGGTGGAGGGGACACTGAAGCTTTCTTT
cdr3_aa: CASSVGGGDTEAFF

d_call: -
v_call: TRBV9
clone_size: -
j_call: TRBJ1-2
cdr3_nt: TGTGCCAGCAGCGTAGAAGCAGGCGCCTATGGCTACACCTTC
cdr3_aa: CASSVEAGAYGYTF

d_call: TRBD1
v_call: TRBV2
clone_size: -
j_call: TRBJ1-2
cdr3_nt: TGTGCCAGCAGTGAATGGGGACAGGGGGCGACTAACTATGGCTACACCTTC
cdr3_aa: CASSEWGQGATNYGYTF